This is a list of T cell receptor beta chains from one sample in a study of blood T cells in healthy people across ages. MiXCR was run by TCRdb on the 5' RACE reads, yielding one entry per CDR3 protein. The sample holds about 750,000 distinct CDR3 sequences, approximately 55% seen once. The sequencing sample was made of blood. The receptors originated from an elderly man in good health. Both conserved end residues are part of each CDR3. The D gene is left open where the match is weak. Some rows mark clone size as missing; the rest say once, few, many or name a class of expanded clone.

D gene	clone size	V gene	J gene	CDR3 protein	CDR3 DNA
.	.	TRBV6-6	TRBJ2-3	CASSYLQGLDTQYF	TGTGCCAGCAGTTACTTGCAGGGCCTAGATACGCAGTATTTT
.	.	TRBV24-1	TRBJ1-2	CATSSERGDYTF	TGTGCCACCAGTTCGGAGCGGGGCGACTACACCTTC
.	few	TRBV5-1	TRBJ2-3	CASSLGTLDRYAYF	TGCGCCAGCAGCTTGGGGACACTGGACAGATACGCGTATTTT
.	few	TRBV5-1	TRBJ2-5	CASSSAQLETQYF	TGCGCCAGCAGCTCGGCCCAACTGGAGACCCAGTACTTC
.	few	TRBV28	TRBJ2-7	CASSSGLGEQYF	TGTGCCAGCAGTTCCGGGCTGGGCGAGCAGTACTTC
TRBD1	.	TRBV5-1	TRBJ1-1	CASSFNPGTGGRTEAFF	TGCGCCAGCAGTTTTAACCCCGGGACAGGGGGCCGAACTGAAGCTTTCTTT
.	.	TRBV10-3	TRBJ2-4	CAISEAQMGRTKNIQYF	TGTGCCATCAGTGAGGCGCAAATGGGTAGGACCAAAAACATTCAGTACTTC
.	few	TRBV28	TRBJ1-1	CASSSGTPNTEAFF	TGTGCCAGCAGTTCCGGGACACCAAACACTGAAGCTTTCTTT
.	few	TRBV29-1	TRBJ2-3	CSVEDGWGLASTDTQYF	TGCAGCGTTGAAGATGGGTGGGGGCTAGCGAGCACAGATACGCAGTATTTT
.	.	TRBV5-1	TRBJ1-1	CASSLEGHGDTEAFF	TGCGCCAGCAGCTTGGAGGGACACGGGGACACTGAAGCTTTCTTT
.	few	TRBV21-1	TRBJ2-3	CASVRDRDADTQYF	TGTGCCAGCGTCCGGGACAGGGACGCAGATACGCAGTATTTT
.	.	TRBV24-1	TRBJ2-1	CATSEGTSLGGEFF	TGTGCCACCAGTGAAGGAACTAGCCTCGGTGGGGAGTTCTTC
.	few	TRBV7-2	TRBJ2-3	CASSPELNTQYF	TGTGCCAGCAGCCCCGAGCTGAATACGCAGTATTTT
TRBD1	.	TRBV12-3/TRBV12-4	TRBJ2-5	CASSHRQGAPEETQYF	TGTGCCAGCAGCCATCGACAGGGGGCACCAGAAGAGACCCAGTACTTC
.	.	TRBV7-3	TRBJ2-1	CASREAGAIGETQFF	TGTGCCAGCAGGGAGGCGGGGGCAATAGGGGAGACCCAGTTCTTC
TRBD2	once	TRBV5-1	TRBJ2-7	CASGSGLGAPSYEQYF	TGCGCCAGTGGGTCGGGACTAGGGGCGCCCTCCTACGAGCAGTACTTC
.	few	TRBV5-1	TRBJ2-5	CASSPGSRRADRETQYF	TGCGCCAGCAGCCCGGGATCGCGGAGGGCCGATAGGGAGACCCAGTACTTC
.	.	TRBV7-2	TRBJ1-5	CASSLVGGSDQPQHF	TGTGCCAGCAGCTTAGTTGGGGGGAGCGATCAGCCCCAGCATTTT
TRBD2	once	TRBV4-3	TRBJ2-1	CASSQTSRSYNGQFF	TGCGCCAGCAGCCAGACTAGCCGATCCTACAATGGGCAGTTCTTC
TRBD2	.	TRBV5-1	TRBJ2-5	CASSLLAGLRETQYF	TGCGCCAGCAGCTTACTAGCGGGGCTGAGGGAGACCCAGTACTTC
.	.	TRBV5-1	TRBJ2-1	CASSGGTLYNEQFF	TGCGCCAGCAGCGGGGGGACTCTATACAATGAGCAGTTCTTC
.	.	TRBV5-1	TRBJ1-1	CASSSDPAVNTEAFF	TGCGCCAGCAGCTCGGACCCTGCCGTAAACACTGAAGCTTTCTTT
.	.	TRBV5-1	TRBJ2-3	CASSLEGVSTDTQYF	TGCGCCAGCAGCTTGGAAGGTGTGAGCACAGATACGCAGTATTTT
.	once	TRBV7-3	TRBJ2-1	CASSLISGNEQFF	TGTGCCAGCAGCCTCATTTCAGGGAATGAGCAGTTCTTC
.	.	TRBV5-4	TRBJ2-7	CASSLMTGRSSYEQYF	TGTGCCAGCAGCTTGATGACAGGAAGGAGCTCCTACGAGCAGTACTTC
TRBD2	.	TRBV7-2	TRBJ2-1	CASSPNIELAGGNEQFF	TGTGCCAGCAGCCCGAATATTGAACTAGCGGGAGGCAATGAGCAGTTCTTC
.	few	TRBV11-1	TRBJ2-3	CASREGGGTQYF	TGTGCCAGCAGGGAGGGGGGCGGTACGCAGTATTTT
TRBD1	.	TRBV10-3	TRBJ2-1	CAISGGTDYNEQFF	TGTGCCATCAGTGGGGGGACAGACTACAATGAGCAGTTCTTC
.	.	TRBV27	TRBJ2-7	CASRKGDKGGEQYF	TGTGCCAGCAGAAAGGGGGATAAGGGAGGCGAGCAGTACTTC
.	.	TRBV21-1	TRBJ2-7	CASSTLPTYEQYF	TGTGCCAGTTCCACACTACCAACCTACGAGCAGTACTTC
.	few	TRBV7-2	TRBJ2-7	CASSSAGTHYEQYF	TGTGCCAGCAGCTCCGCCGGGACGCACTACGAGCAGTACTTC
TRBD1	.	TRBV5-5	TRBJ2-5	CASSRRDRQETQYF	TGTGCCAGCAGTCGCCGGGACAGGCAAGAGACCCAGTACTTC
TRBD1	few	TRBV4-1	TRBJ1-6	CASSKEPGQEYSPLHF	TGCGCCAGCAGCAAAGAACCGGGACAGGAGTATTCACCCCTCCACTTT